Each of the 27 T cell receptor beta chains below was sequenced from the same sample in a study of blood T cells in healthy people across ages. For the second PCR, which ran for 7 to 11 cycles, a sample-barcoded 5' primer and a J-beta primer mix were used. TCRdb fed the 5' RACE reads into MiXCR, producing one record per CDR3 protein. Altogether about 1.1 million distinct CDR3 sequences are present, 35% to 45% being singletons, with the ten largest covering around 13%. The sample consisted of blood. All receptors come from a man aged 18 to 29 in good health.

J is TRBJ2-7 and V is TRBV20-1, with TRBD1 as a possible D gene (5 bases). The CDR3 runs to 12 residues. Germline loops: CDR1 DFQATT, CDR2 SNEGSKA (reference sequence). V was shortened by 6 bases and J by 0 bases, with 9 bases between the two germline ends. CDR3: CSATDTSYEQYF. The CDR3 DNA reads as TGCAGTGCAACGGACACCTCCTACGAGCAGTACTTC.

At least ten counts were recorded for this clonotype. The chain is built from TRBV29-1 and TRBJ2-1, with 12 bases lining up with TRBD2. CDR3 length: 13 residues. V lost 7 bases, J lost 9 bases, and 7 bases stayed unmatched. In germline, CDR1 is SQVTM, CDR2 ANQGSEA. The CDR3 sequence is CSALTSGSTEQFF. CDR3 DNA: TGCAGCGCTTTGACTAGCGGGAGTACTGAGCAGTTCTTC.

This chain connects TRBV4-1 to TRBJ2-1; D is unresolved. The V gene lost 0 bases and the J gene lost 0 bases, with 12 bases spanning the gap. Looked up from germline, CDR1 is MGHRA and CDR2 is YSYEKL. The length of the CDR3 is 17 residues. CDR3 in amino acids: CASSQEEILSSYNEQFF. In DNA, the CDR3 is TGCGCCAGCAGCCAAGAGGAGATATTAAGCTCCTACAATGAGCAGTTCTTC.

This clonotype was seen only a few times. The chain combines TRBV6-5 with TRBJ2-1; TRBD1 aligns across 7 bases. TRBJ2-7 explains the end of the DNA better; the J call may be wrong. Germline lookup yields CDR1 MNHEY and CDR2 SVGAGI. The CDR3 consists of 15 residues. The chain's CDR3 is CASSRDRESYNEQYF. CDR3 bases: TGTGCCAGCAGTCGCGACAGGGAATCCTACAATGAGCAGTACTTC.

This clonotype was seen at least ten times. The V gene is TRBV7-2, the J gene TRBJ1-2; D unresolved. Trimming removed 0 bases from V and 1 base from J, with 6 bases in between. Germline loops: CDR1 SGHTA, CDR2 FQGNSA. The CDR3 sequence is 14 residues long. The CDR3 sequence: CASSLARNNYGYTF. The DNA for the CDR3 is TGTGCCAGCAGCTTAGCGCGGAATAACTATGGCTACACCTTC.

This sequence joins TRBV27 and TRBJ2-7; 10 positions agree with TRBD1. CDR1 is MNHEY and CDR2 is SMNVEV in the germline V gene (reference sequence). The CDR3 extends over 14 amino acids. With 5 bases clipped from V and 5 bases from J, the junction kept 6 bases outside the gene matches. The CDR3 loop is CASSLGQGIHEQYF. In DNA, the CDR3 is TGTGCCAGCAGTCTGGGACAGGGGATCCACGAGCAGTACTTC.

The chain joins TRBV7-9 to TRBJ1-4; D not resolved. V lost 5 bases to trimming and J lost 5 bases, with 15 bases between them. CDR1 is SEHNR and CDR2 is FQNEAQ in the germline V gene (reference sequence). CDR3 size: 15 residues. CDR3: CASSRLTGMNEKLFF. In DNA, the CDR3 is TGTGCCAGCAGCCGTCTCACGGGCATGAATGAAAAACTGTTTTTT.

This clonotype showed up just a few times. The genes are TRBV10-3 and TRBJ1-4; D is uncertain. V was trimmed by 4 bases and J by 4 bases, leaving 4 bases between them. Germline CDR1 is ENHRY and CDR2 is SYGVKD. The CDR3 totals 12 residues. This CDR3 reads CAISGGNEKLFF. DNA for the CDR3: TGTGCCATCAGTGGGGGTAATGAAAAACTGTTTTTT.

The CDR3 bases are TGTGCCAGCAGTTTTTCTACCGGGGGGCTTAATTCACCCCTCCACTTT. It specifies CASSFSTGGLNSPLHF. This chain joins TRBV28 and TRBJ1-6; a possible D gene is TRBD1 (6 bases). The ends were cut back, 3 bases at V and 6 bases at J, with 15 bases in the middle. Germline V gives CDR1 MDHEN, CDR2 SYDVKM. CDR3 length equals 16 residues.

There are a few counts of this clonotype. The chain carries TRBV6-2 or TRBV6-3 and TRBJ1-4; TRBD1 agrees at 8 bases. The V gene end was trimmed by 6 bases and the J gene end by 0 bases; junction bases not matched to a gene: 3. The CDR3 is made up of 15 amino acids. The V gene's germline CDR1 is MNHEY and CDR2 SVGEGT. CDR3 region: CASRRQGTTNEKLFF. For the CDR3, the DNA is TGTGCCAGCAGACGACAGGGGACAACTAATGAAAAACTGTTTTTT.

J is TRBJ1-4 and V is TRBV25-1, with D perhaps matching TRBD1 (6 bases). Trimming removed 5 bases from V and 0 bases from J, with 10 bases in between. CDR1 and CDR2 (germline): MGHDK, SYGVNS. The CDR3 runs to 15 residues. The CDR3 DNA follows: TGTGCCAGCAGTCCCCGACAGGCAACTAATGAAAAACTGTTTTTT. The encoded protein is CASSPRQATNEKLFF.

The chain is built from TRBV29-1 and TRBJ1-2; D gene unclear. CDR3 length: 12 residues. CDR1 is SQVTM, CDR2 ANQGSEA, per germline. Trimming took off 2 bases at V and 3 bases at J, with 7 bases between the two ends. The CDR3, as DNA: TGCAGCGTTGAAAATGAGGACTATGGCTACACCTTC. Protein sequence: CSVENEDYGYTF.

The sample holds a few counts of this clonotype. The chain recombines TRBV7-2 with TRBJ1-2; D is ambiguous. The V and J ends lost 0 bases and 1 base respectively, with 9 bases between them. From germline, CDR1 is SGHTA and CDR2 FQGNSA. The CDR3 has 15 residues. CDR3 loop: CASSLAQKHNYGYTF. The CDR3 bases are TGTGCCAGCAGCTTAGCGCAGAAACATAACTATGGCTACACCTTC.

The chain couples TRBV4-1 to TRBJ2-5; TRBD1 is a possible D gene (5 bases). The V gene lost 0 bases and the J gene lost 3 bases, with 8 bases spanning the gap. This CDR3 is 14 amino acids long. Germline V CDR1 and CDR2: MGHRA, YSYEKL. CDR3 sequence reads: CASSQESREETQYF. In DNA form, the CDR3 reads TGCGCCAGCAGCCAAGAATCCAGGGAAGAGACCCAGTACTTC.

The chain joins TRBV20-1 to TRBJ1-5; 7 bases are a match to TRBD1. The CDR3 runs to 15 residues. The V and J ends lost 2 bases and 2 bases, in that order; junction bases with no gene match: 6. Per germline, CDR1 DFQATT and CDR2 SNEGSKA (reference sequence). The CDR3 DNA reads TGCAGTGCTAGACAGGGGGGTGACGGCAATCAGCCCCAGCATTTT. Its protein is CSARQGGDGNQPQHF.

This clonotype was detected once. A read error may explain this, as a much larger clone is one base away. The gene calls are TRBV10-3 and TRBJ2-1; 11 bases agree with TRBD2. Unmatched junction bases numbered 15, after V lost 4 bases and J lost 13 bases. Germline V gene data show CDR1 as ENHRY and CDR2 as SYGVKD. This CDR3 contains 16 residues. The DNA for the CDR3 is TGTGCCATCAGTGGGTCTAGCGGGGGGAAACAAGAGACCCAGTTCTTC. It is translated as CAISGSSGGKQETQFF.

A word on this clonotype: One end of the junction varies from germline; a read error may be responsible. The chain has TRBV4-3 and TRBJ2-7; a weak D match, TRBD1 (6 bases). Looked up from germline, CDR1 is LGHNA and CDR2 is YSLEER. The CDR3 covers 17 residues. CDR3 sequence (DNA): TGCGCCAGCAGCCCGCAGACGTCAGGGACACCGCCGTACGAGCAGGACTTC. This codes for CASSPQTSGTPPYEQDF.

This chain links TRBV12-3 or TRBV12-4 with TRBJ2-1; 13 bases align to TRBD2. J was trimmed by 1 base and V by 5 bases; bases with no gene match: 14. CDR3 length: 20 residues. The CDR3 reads CASSPGLAGDTGRSYNEQFF. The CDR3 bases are TGTGCCAGCAGTCCAGGACTAGCGGGGGACACAGGAAGATCCTACAATGAGCAGTTCTTC.

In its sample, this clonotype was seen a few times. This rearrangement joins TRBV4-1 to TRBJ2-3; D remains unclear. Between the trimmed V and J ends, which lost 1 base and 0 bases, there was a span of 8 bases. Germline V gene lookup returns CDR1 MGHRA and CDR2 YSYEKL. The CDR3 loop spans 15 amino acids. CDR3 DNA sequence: TGCGCCAGCAGCCAAGTTTCCAAAAGCACAGATACGCAGTATTTT. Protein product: CASSQVSKSTDTQYF.

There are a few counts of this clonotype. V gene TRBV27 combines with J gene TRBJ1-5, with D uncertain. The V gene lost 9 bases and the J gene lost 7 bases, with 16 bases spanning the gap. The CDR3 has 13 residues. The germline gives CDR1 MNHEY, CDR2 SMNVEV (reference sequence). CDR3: CARPPKRRQPQHF. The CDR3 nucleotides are TGTGCCAGACCCCCCAAAAGAAGACAGCCCCAGCATTTT.

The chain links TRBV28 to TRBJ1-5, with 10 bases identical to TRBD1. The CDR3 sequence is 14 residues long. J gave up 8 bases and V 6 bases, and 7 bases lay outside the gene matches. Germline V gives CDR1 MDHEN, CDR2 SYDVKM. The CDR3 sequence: CASRRRQGAEPQHF. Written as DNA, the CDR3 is TGTGCCAGCAGGCGACGACAGGGGGCTGAGCCCCAGCATTTT.

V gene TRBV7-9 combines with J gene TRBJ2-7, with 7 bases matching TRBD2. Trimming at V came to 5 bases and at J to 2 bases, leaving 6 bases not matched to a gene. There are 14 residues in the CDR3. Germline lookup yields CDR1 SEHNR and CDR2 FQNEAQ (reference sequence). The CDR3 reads CASSPPLAAYEQYF. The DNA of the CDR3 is TGTGCCAGCAGCCCCCCCCTAGCGGCCTACGAGCAGTACTTC. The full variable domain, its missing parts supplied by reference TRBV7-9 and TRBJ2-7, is DTGVSQNPRHKITKRGQNVTFRCDPISEHNRLYWYRQTLGQGPEFLTYFQNEAQLEKSRLLSDRFSAERPKGSFSTLEIQRTEQGDSAMYLCASSPPLAAYEQYFGPGTRLTVT.

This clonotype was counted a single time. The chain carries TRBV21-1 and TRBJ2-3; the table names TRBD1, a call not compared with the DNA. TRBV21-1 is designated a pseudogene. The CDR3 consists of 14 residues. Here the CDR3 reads CASSNVRFLDTQYF. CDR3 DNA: TGTGCCAGCAGCAATGTCCGGTTTTTAGATACGCAGTATTTT.

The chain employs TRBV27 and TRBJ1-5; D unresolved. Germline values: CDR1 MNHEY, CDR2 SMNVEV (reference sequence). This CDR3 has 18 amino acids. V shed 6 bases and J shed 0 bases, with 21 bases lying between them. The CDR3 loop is CASSPEAWGTYSNQPQHF. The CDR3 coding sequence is TGTGCCAGCAGCCCGGAGGCCTGGGGAACGTATAGCAATCAGCCCCAGCATTTT.

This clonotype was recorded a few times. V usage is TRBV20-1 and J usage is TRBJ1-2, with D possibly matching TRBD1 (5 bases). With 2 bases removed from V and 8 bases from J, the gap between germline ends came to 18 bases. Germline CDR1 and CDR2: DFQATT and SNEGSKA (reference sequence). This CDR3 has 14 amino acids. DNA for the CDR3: TGCAGTGCTAGAATAGGACAAAGTACCCGGGGCTACACCTTC. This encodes CSARIGQSTRGYTF.

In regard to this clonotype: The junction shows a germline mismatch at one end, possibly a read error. CDR3 in amino acids: CTVEVRTRQAGTENTGELFF. The CDR3, as DNA: TGCACCGTTGAAGTTAGGACGCGACAAGCAGGGACAGAGAACACCGGGGAGCTGTTTTTT. The chain recombines TRBV29-1 with TRBJ2-2; the match to TRBD1 covers 7 bases. This CDR3 is 20 amino acids long. CDR1 is SQVTM, CDR2 ANQGSEA, per germline.

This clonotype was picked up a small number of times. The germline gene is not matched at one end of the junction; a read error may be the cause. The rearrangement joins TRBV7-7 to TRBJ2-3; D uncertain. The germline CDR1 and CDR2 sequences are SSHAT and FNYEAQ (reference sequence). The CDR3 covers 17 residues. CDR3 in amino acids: CASSPLAPDQGTDTQYF. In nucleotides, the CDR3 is TGTGCTAGCAGCCCGCTCGCTCCTGACCAGGGCACAGATACGCAGTATTTT.